Sequencing of this T cell receptor beta chain was carried out in a study of tumor-infiltrating lymphocytes in primary liver carcinoma. CDR3 length: 14 residues. V gave up 2 bases and J gave up 3 bases, with 7 bases separating them. The germline gives CDR1 WSHSY, CDR2 SAAADI. Many counts were recorded for this clonotype. Starting material for RNA and DNA co-extraction consisted of roughly 19-31 mg of unsorted bulk tissue. A constant-region primer primed TCR beta cDNA synthesis from about 490 ng of total RNA. Modified slightly, ARM-PCR produced TCR beta libraries over three nested multiplex PCR rounds. Forward primers for TRBV1-TRBV30 and a C-beta reverse primer served the first two PCR rounds, at about 11 cycles each. TCRdb re-analysed the multiplex PCR reads in MiXCR, keeping a single row per CDR3 protein. The table includes tens of thousands of distinct CDR3 sequences, more than 65% detected once.

The J gene is TRBJ1-4, the V gene TRBV10-2; D is unclear. The TCR was taken from a man aged 40-49 years with primary liver carcinoma and hepatitis B virus infection. The sequenced sample was liver tumor tissue from sampling region 1. As for subset: tumor region T1, superior pole. The DNA of the CDR3 is TGCGCCAGCAGTGAGACGGATTCTAATGAAAAACTGTTTTTT. Its translation is CASSETDSNEKLFF.